This T cell receptor beta chain comes out of a study of T cell changes during pregnancy in multiple sclerosis. CDR3 length equals 14 residues. The V segment lost 2 bases and the J segment 5 bases; nucleotides outside the gene matches: 5. The protocol was immunoSEQ multiplex PCR, while the TCRdb copy is restricted to in-frame clones and leaves out a portion. The sample holds 40,000 to 50,000 clones, approximately 95% seen once. The TCR originated in a female donor with multiple sclerosis, enrolled in a pregnancy study. The rearrangement joins TRBV23-1 to TRBJ1-2; 7 bases fit TRBD1. TRBV23-1 is known as an ORF, though its function is uncertain. The input for sequencing was CD4+ T cells from peripheral blood mononuclear cells, taken in the first trimester of pregnancy. The CDR3 is CASSQEEQGYGYTF. CDR3 sequence (DNA): TGCGCCAGCAGTCAAGAGGAACAGGGGTATGGCTACACCTTC.